The rows below give T cell receptor beta chains drawn from one sample of a study of shared clonotypes between healthy human individuals. TCRdb's copy holds only in-frame clones and misses some; the assay was immunoSEQ multiplex PCR. This repertoire shows about 470,000 clones, 75% to 85% found once; its top ten account for around 13%. Sequencing was done on a sample of PBMCs. These receptors were collected from a woman aged 35 to 49 in good health. Some clones in this sample may be carry-over from other donors' samples. CDR3s leave out the opening cysteine and the closing phenylalanine or tryptophan. Fields, in order: J gene, V gene, clone size, CDR3 protein. Clone size appears in some rows only: once, few, many, or a class for an expanded clone.

TRBJ2-1 TRBV7-6 - ASSLNPGSGAYNEQF
TRBJ2-1 TRBV19 - ASSETSSSYNEQF
TRBJ2-5 TRBV28 - ASSPRQGAGEETQY
TRBJ2-7 TRBV11-1 - ASSLATGLTYEQY
TRBJ2-1 TRBV5-1 once ASSQGSYNEQF
TRBJ2-1 TRBV5-4 - ASRTSGKQF
TRBJ1-3 TRBV6-1 - ASNGFSGNTIY
TRBJ1-2 TRBV5-6 few ASSLWGGGGYT
TRBJ1-4 TRBV5-1 - ASSLVQGAEKLF
TRBJ1-2 TRBV6-1 few ASSESHSGYT
TRBJ1-2 TRBV5-1 - ASSMDRGLYGYT
TRBJ2-7 TRBV2 - ASRDLAGGSYEQY
TRBJ2-7 TRBV15 few ATSRDRGRAYEQY
TRBJ2-2 TRBV6-4 - ASSDGENTGELF
TRBJ2-3 TRBV18 - ASSPTASLPTDTQY
TRBJ1-1 TRBV5-1 - ASSFDGGNTEAF
TRBJ1-2 TRBV29-1 - SVGRDVGYGYT
TRBJ2-1 TRBV7-8 - ASREARSYNEQF
TRBJ2-7 TRBV19 - ASRSDCWPINSYEQY
- TRBV29-1 - SVAGTSAGAYEQY
TRBJ1-3 TRBV2 many ASSWDYSGNTIY
TRBJ1-4 TRBV18 - ASSPEFQNEKLF
TRBJ2-1 TRBV2 once ASSPGQGFDNEQF
TRBJ1-2 TRBV19 - ASSAQARQGAGYT
TRBJ2-7 TRBV27 - ASRYAGTGTYEQY
TRBJ2-1 TRBV4-1 - ASSHPGTGVYNEQF
TRBJ1-3 TRBV9 once ASSSRVDGNTIY
TRBJ2-7 TRBV19 - ASSGWASGIYEQY
TRBJ2-3 TRBV30 - AWSPRDTQY
TRBJ1-2 TRBV28 many ASSYLTGFGYT
TRBJ1-2 TRBV2 - ASSEGSGYGYT
TRBJ1-4 TRBV7-9 - ASSLYRGRGEKLF
TRBJ1-3 TRBV15 - ATRGQGAGNTIY
TRBJ1-5 TRBV27 - ASSPTRAGLGYGNQPQH
TRBJ2-1 TRBV13 - ASSYGSSGSPTYNEQF
TRBJ2-1 TRBV9 - ASSVGAGGTDEQF
TRBJ2-7 TRBV7-9 - ASSEYTSNYEQY
TRBJ2-7 TRBV29-1 - SVVFGGGGEQY
TRBJ2-5 TRBV5-1 - ASSLVHAGGGETQY
TRBJ1-3 TRBV9 - ASSTGTPGNTIY